The rows below give T cell receptor beta chains drawn from one sample of a study of T cell responses to AZD1222 COVID-19 vaccine. Sequencing used immunoSEQ multiplex PCR; TCRdb keeps in-frame clones, though not all of them. This sample yields under 150,000 clones, of which roughly nine tenths are seen a single time; roughly 1.7% belongs to the top ten. The sample here was peripheral blood, taken 28 days after the second AZD1222 dose. The receptors originated from an adult who received the AZD1222 COVID-19 vaccine. CDR3s include the opening cysteine and the closing phenylalanine or tryptophan. The order of the fields is CDR3 protein, J gene, V gene.

cdr3_aa: CASSQIGRAGTGELFF
j_call: TRBJ2-2
v_call: TRBV4-2

cdr3_aa: CASSGQLDQETQYF
j_call: TRBJ2-5
v_call: TRBV18

cdr3_aa: CSVFLNTQYF
j_call: TRBJ2-3
v_call: TRBV29-1

cdr3_aa: CASSLEGTSRRNEQFF
j_call: TRBJ2-1
v_call: TRBV7-2

cdr3_aa: CASSLAGVDYGYTF
j_call: TRBJ1-2
v_call: TRBV5-1

cdr3_aa: CASSLGGVGYGYTF
j_call: TRBJ1-2
v_call: TRBV5-4

cdr3_aa: CASSWTGGDGGYTF
j_call: TRBJ1-2
v_call: TRBV5-6

cdr3_aa: CASREEGIIMNTEAFF
j_call: TRBJ1-1
v_call: TRBV28

cdr3_aa: CSAIIGREQFF
j_call: TRBJ2-1
v_call: TRBV20-1

cdr3_aa: CASSVLYRGRNTEAFF
j_call: TRBJ1-1
v_call: TRBV2

cdr3_aa: CATSDSYEQYF
j_call: TRBJ2-7
v_call: TRBV24-1

cdr3_aa: CASSKGQADYEQYF
j_call: TRBJ2-7
v_call: TRBV18

cdr3_aa: CASSSPGQGRGETQYF
j_call: TRBJ2-5
v_call: TRBV5-1

cdr3_aa: CASSPRGNIQYF
j_call: TRBJ2-4
v_call: TRBV13

cdr3_aa: CASSLGAGVTNEQFF
j_call: TRBJ2-1
v_call: TRBV27

cdr3_aa: CASSLSENTEAFF
j_call: TRBJ1-1
v_call: TRBV19

cdr3_aa: CASSPARRGLDNTGELFF
j_call: TRBJ2-2
v_call: TRBV7-8

cdr3_aa: CASSYSRRGVSTEAFF
j_call: TRBJ1-1
v_call: TRBV6-5

cdr3_aa: CASSSSPKELFF
j_call: TRBJ2-2
v_call: TRBV7-2

cdr3_aa: CASTDGNYGYTF
j_call: TRBJ1-2
v_call: TRBV10-2

cdr3_aa: CASSLTDGSNQPQHF
j_call: TRBJ1-5
v_call: TRBV5-5

cdr3_aa: CAWSVVGVGTDTQYF
j_call: TRBJ2-3
v_call: TRBV30

cdr3_aa: CASSPGNRGVSPLHF
j_call: TRBJ1-6
v_call: TRBV28

cdr3_aa: CASRGVTEAFF
j_call: TRBJ1-1
v_call: TRBV19

cdr3_aa: CASSLNRYTEAFF
j_call: TRBJ1-1
v_call: TRBV5-6

cdr3_aa: CASSLGVPGRSNQPQHF
j_call: TRBJ1-5
v_call: TRBV7-6

cdr3_aa: CASSSNPSDTQYF
j_call: TRBJ2-3
v_call: TRBV7-3

cdr3_aa: CASSQSRAGGYTF
j_call: TRBJ1-2
v_call: TRBV14

cdr3_aa: CASSLDQGGGTEAFF
j_call: TRBJ1-1
v_call: TRBV5-1